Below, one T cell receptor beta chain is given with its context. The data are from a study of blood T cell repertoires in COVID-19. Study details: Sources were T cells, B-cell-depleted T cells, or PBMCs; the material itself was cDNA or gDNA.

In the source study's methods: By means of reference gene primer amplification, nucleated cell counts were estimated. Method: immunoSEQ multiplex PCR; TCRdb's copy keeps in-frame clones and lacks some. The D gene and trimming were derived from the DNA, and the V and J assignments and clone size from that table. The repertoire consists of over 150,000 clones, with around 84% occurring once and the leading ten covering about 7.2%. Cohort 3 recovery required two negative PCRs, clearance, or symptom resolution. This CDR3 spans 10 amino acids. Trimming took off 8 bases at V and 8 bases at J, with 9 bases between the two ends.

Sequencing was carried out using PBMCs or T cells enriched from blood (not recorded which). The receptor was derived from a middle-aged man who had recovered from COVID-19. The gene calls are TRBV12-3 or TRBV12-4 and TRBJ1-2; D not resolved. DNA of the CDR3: TGTGCCAGCTGCCGCGGGGGCTACACCTTC. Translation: CASCRGGYTF.